The rows below give T cell receptor beta chains drawn from one sample of a study of shared clonotypes between healthy human individuals. Method: immunoSEQ multiplex PCR; TCRdb's copy keeps in-frame clones and lacks some. The sample has some 2 million clones, roughly 94% seen once. Sequences were obtained from naive CD8+ T cells sorted from blood. The receptors were gathered from a man younger than 30 in good health. CDR3s include the opening cysteine and the closing phenylalanine or tryptophan. The order of the fields is D gene, clone size, V gene, J gene, CDR3 DNA, CDR3 protein. A D gene is named only where the DNA matches it firmly. Size is stated for part of the rows, as once, few or many counts, or as a class when the clone is expanded.

D gene: TRBD1; clone size: -; V gene: TRBV27; J gene: TRBJ2-7; CDR3 DNA: TGTGCCAGCGCGACAGGGGTTGACGAGCAGTACTTC; CDR3 protein: CASATGVDEQYF
D gene: TRBD1; clone size: -; V gene: TRBV30; J gene: TRBJ2-3; CDR3 DNA: TGTGCCTGGAGTGCGGGACAGACCACAGATACGCAGTATTTT; CDR3 protein: CAWSAGQTTDTQYF
D gene: -; clone size: -; V gene: TRBV10-2; J gene: TRBJ2-7; CDR3 DNA: TGCGCCAGCAGTGACAGGGGGGGGGACTACGAGCAGTACTTC; CDR3 protein: CASSDRGGDYEQYF
D gene: -; clone size: -; V gene: TRBV13; J gene: TRBJ1-2; CDR3 DNA: TGTGCCAGCAGCTTACTTCGCGACAGACGGTCTAACTATGGCTACACCTTC; CDR3 protein: CASSLLRDRRSNYGYTF
D gene: TRBD1; clone size: -; V gene: TRBV2; J gene: TRBJ1-1; CDR3 DNA: TGTGCCAGCAGTGTTTTTCGAGCCACAGGGGCTCACACTGAAGCTTTCTTT; CDR3 protein: CASSVFRATGAHTEAFF
D gene: -; clone size: -; V gene: TRBV27; J gene: TRBJ2-3; CDR3 DNA: TGTGCCAGCAGTCCGACGAGTGATACGCAGTATTTT; CDR3 protein: CASSPTSDTQYF
D gene: -; clone size: -; V gene: TRBV9; J gene: TRBJ1-1; CDR3 DNA: TGTGCCAGCAGCGTAGTGGCAGGGGCTATGAACACTGAAGCTTTCTTT; CDR3 protein: CASSVVAGAMNTEAFF
D gene: -; clone size: -; V gene: TRBV6-5; J gene: TRBJ1-6; CDR3 DNA: TGTGCCAGCAGTTCCCTAGACATGTCCCTCCACTTT; CDR3 protein: CASSSLDMSLHF
D gene: -; clone size: -; V gene: TRBV7-9; J gene: TRBJ2-1; CDR3 DNA: TGTGCCAGCAGCCCTCTTCCGTCCTACAATGAGCAGTTCTTC; CDR3 protein: CASSPLPSYNEQFF
D gene: TRBD2; clone size: -; V gene: TRBV2; J gene: TRBJ2-7; CDR3 DNA: TGTGCCAGTCCCGCCCTGGCTAGCGGCTACGAGCAGTACTTC; CDR3 protein: CASPALASGYEQYF
D gene: -; clone size: once; V gene: TRBV9; J gene: TRBJ2-7; CDR3 DNA: TGTGCCAGCAGCGAGGGACACCAAATCGAGGACGAGCAGTACTTC; CDR3 protein: CASSEGHQIEDEQYF
D gene: TRBD1; clone size: -; V gene: TRBV7-9; J gene: TRBJ2-7; CDR3 DNA: TGTGCCAGCACCCCGACAGGGACCTACGAGCAGTACTTC; CDR3 protein: CASTPTGTYEQYF
D gene: -; clone size: -; V gene: TRBV5-4; J gene: TRBJ2-3; CDR3 DNA: TGTGCCAGCAGCTTGCGGGGGATCACAGATACGCAGTATTTT; CDR3 protein: CASSLRGITDTQYF
D gene: TRBD1; clone size: -; V gene: TRBV28; J gene: TRBJ1-2; CDR3 DNA: TGTGCCAGCAGTTTCCCCTTCGTACAACAGGGGGCGAGGGGCTACACCTTC; CDR3 protein: CASSFPFVQQGARGYTF
D gene: -; clone size: -; V gene: TRBV4-2; J gene: TRBJ2-5; CDR3 DNA: TGTGCCAGCAGCCAGGAGCACCGCGGGACAACTGGAGAGACCCAGTACTTC; CDR3 protein: CASSQEHRGTTGETQYF
D gene: -; clone size: -; V gene: TRBV4-1; J gene: TRBJ1-5; CDR3 DNA: TGCGCCAGCAGCCAAGCAGGGATAGATCAGCCCCAGCATTTT; CDR3 protein: CASSQAGIDQPQHF
D gene: -; clone size: once; V gene: TRBV28; J gene: TRBJ1-1; CDR3 DNA: TGTGCCAGCAGTTCCCCCGAACACTCTGAAGCTTTCTTT; CDR3 protein: CASSSPEHSEAFF
D gene: -; clone size: few; V gene: TRBV4-2; J gene: TRBJ2-2; CDR3 DNA: TGTGCCAGCAGCCTCCAGGACTACACCGGGGAGCTGTTTTTT; CDR3 protein: CASSLQDYTGELFF
D gene: -; clone size: -; V gene: TRBV6-1; J gene: TRBJ2-7; CDR3 DNA: TGTGCCAGCAGTGAAACATCTTACTCCTACGAGCAGTACTTC; CDR3 protein: CASSETSYSYEQYF
D gene: -; clone size: -; V gene: TRBV2; J gene: TRBJ1-1; CDR3 DNA: TGTGCCAGCAGTTCGACAGCGAACACTGAAGCTTTCTTT; CDR3 protein: CASSSTANTEAFF
D gene: -; clone size: once; V gene: TRBV6-6; J gene: TRBJ1-1; CDR3 DNA: TGTGCCAGCAGCCCGAGGGGGGGAGCTTTCTTT; CDR3 protein: CASSPRGGAFF
D gene: TRBD2; clone size: -; V gene: TRBV5-1; J gene: TRBJ2-2; CDR3 DNA: TGCGCCAGCAGCCCCCCGCTGGGGGAGGGCGCCGGGGAGCTGTTTTTT; CDR3 protein: CASSPPLGEGAGELFF
D gene: TRBD1; clone size: -; V gene: TRBV5-1; J gene: TRBJ1-2; CDR3 DNA: TGCGCCAGCAGCTACGGACAGGGGGCTTCATGGGGCTACACCTTC; CDR3 protein: CASSYGQGASWGYTF
D gene: TRBD1; clone size: once; V gene: TRBV5-1; J gene: TRBJ1-2; CDR3 DNA: TGCGCCAGCAGCCTCACAGGGGGCGAGGCCTATGGCTACACCTTC; CDR3 protein: CASSLTGGEAYGYTF
D gene: TRBD1; clone size: -; V gene: TRBV6-5; J gene: TRBJ2-2; CDR3 DNA: TGTGCCACCAGAGGGTTGACAGGGGCTATCGGGGAGCTGTTTTTT; CDR3 protein: CATRGLTGAIGELFF
D gene: TRBD1; clone size: -; V gene: TRBV5-1; J gene: TRBJ1-2; CDR3 DNA: TGCGCCAGCAGCTGGGGACAGGCCAACTATGGCTACACCTTC; CDR3 protein: CASSWGQANYGYTF
D gene: -; clone size: -; V gene: TRBV9; J gene: TRBJ1-5; CDR3 DNA: TGTGCCAGCAGCGCCGGGACATCTAACAATCAGCCCCAGCATTTT; CDR3 protein: CASSAGTSNNQPQHF
D gene: -; clone size: -; V gene: TRBV5-6; J gene: TRBJ2-3; CDR3 DNA: TGTGCCAGCAGCTTGGATGTGTCCTCCACAGATACGCAGTATTTT; CDR3 protein: CASSLDVSSTDTQYF
D gene: -; clone size: -; V gene: TRBV13; J gene: TRBJ1-2; CDR3 DNA: TGTGCCAGCAGCTTGGGGCCAGGCGTTGACTATGGCTACACCTTC; CDR3 protein: CASSLGPGVDYGYTF
D gene: TRBD1; clone size: -; V gene: TRBV4-1; J gene: TRBJ1-2; CDR3 DNA: TGCGCCAGCAGCCGAAACAGGGGGCGCGAGGATGGCTACACCTTC; CDR3 protein: CASSRNRGREDGYTF
D gene: -; clone size: -; V gene: TRBV7-6; J gene: TRBJ2-7; CDR3 DNA: TGTGCCAGCAGCTTAGTGATTGCAGGGAACAACGAGCAGTACTTC; CDR3 protein: CASSLVIAGNNEQYF
D gene: TRBD2; clone size: -; V gene: TRBV2; J gene: TRBJ2-3; CDR3 DNA: TGTGCCAGCCGAAGGCGAGCGGGAGCGACAGATACGCAGTATTTT; CDR3 protein: CASRRRAGATDTQYF
D gene: -; clone size: once; V gene: TRBV5-1; J gene: TRBJ1-2; CDR3 DNA: TGCGCCAGCAGCTTGGTCCGCTCTCTGGGATATGGCTACACCTTC; CDR3 protein: CASSLVRSLGYGYTF
D gene: TRBD2; clone size: -; V gene: TRBV29-1; J gene: TRBJ2-1; CDR3 DNA: TGCAGCGTGGGACTAGCGGGGGGCGGCGATGAGCAGTTCTTC; CDR3 protein: CSVGLAGGGDEQFF
D gene: TRBD1; clone size: once; V gene: TRBV27; J gene: TRBJ2-7; CDR3 DNA: TGTGCCAGCAGTCCCCTACAGGGGGTAGGCGAGCAGTACTTC; CDR3 protein: CASSPLQGVGEQYF
D gene: -; clone size: -; V gene: TRBV6-1; J gene: TRBJ2-5; CDR3 DNA: TGTGCCAGCAGTCGGACAGATAAGCAAGAGACCCAGTACTTC; CDR3 protein: CASSRTDKQETQYF
D gene: -; clone size: -; V gene: TRBV5-6; J gene: TRBJ2-7; CDR3 DNA: TGTGCCAGCAGCAATGGAGGCTCCTACGAGCAGTACTTC; CDR3 protein: CASSNGGSYEQYF
D gene: -; clone size: -; V gene: TRBV6-5; J gene: TRBJ2-3; CDR3 DNA: TGTGCCAGCAGTTACTCCTTGGGAGAATGGGCAGATACGCAGTATTTT; CDR3 protein: CASSYSLGEWADTQYF
D gene: -; clone size: -; V gene: TRBV13; J gene: TRBJ1-6; CDR3 DNA: TGTGCCAGCAGCTTCGTGGGGGGAACCTATAATTCACCCCTCCACTTT; CDR3 protein: CASSFVGGTYNSPLHF
D gene: TRBD1; clone size: -; V gene: TRBV4-1; J gene: TRBJ2-3; CDR3 DNA: TGCGCCAGCAGCCAAGTCCCTTCGACAGGGGCCCCGACAGATACGCAGTATTTT; CDR3 protein: CASSQVPSTGAPTDTQYF
D gene: -; clone size: -; V gene: TRBV15; J gene: TRBJ1-6; CDR3 DNA: TGTGCCACCAGCGAAGAACAACTTCGATCACCCCTCCACTTT; CDR3 protein: CATSEEQLRSPLHF
D gene: -; clone size: -; V gene: TRBV4-2; J gene: TRBJ2-3; CDR3 DNA: TGTGCCAGCAGCCAAGAACGAGTAGACATATACACAGATACGCAGTATTTT; CDR3 protein: CASSQERVDIYTDTQYF
D gene: -; clone size: -; V gene: TRBV6-5; J gene: TRBJ2-7; CDR3 DNA: TGTGCCAGCAGCGATGGGGCTTTCTACGAGCAGTACTTC; CDR3 protein: CASSDGAFYEQYF
D gene: TRBD1; clone size: -; V gene: TRBV29-1; J gene: TRBJ1-1; CDR3 DNA: TGCAGCGTTGAAGTCGAGACAGGGGGAATTTTGAACACTGAAGCTTTCTTT; CDR3 protein: CSVEVETGGILNTEAFF
D gene: -; clone size: -; V gene: TRBV6-5; J gene: TRBJ1-5; CDR3 DNA: TGTGCCAGCAGGACCCGACAGTATAGCAATCAGCCCCAGCATTTT; CDR3 protein: CASRTRQYSNQPQHF
D gene: TRBD2; clone size: -; V gene: TRBV27; J gene: TRBJ2-7; CDR3 DNA: TGTGCCAGCAGTTTCTTCGCGGGGGGGCCCTACGAGCAGTACTTC; CDR3 protein: CASSFFAGGPYEQYF
D gene: -; clone size: -; V gene: TRBV4-3; J gene: TRBJ2-7; CDR3 DNA: TGCGCCAGCAGCCAAGATGCGGGGCCCTACGAGCAGTACTTC; CDR3 protein: CASSQDAGPYEQYF